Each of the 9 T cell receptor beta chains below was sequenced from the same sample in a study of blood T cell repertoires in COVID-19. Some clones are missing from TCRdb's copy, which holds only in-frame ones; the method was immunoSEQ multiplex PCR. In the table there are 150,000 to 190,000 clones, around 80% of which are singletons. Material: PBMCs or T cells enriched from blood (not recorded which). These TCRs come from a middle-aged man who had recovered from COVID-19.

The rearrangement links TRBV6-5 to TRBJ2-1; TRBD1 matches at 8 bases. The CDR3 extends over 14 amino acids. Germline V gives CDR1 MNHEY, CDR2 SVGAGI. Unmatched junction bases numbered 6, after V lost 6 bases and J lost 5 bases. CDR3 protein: CASRKTGVHNEQFF. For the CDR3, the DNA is TGTGCCAGCAGAAAGACAGGGGTACACAATGAGCAGTTCTTC.

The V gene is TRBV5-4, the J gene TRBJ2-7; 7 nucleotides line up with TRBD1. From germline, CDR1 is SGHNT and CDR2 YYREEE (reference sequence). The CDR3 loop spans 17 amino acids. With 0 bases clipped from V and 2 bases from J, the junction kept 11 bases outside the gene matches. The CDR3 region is CASSLGPSDRATYEQYF. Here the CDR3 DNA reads TGTGCCAGCAGCTTGGGCCCATCAGACAGGGCAACCTACGAGCAGTACTTC.

CDR3 sequence reads: CASSWGQVSGELFF. The DNA for the CDR3 is TGTGCCAGCAGCTGGGGACAGGTCAGCGGGGAGCTGTTTTTT. This chain links TRBV6-2 or TRBV6-3 with TRBJ2-2; TRBD1 matches 8 bases. Trimming at V came to 6 bases and at J to 7 bases, leaving 7 bases not matched to a gene. This CDR3 region has 14 residues. CDR1 MNHEY and CDR2 SVGEGT come from the germline V gene.

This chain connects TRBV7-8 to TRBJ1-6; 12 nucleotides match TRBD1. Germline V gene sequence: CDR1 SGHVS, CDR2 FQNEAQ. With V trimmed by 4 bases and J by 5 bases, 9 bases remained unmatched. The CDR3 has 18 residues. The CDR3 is CASSSGTGGSTDNSPLHF. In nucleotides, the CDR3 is TGTGCCAGCAGCTCCGGGACAGGGGGCAGCACGGATAATTCACCCCTCCACTTT.

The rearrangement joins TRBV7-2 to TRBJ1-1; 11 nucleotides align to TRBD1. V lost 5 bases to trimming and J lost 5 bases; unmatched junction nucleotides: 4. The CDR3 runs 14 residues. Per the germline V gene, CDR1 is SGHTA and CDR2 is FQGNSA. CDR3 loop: CASSPGQGGTEAFF. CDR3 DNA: TGTGCCAGCAGCCCGGGACAGGGGGGGACTGAAGCTTTCTTT.

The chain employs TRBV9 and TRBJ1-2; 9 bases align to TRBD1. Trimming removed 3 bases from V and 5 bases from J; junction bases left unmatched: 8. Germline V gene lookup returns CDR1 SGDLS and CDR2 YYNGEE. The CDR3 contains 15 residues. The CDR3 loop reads CASSEGQGSGYGYTF. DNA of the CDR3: TGTGCCAGCAGCGAGGGACAGGGCTCGGGATATGGCTACACCTTC.

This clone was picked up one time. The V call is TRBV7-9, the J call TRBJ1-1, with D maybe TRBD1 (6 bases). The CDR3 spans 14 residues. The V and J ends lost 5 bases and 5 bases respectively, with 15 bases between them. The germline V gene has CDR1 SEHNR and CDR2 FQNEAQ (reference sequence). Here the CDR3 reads CASSPRTEKTEAFF. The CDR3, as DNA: TGTGCCAGCAGCCCCCGGACAGAAAAAACTGAAGCTTTCTTT.

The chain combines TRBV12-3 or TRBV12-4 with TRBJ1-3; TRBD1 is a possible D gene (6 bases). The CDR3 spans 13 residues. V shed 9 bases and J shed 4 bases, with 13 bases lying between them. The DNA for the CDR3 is TGTGCCAGTAATATCAGGGGAGGAAACACCATATATTTT. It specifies CASNIRGGNTIYF.

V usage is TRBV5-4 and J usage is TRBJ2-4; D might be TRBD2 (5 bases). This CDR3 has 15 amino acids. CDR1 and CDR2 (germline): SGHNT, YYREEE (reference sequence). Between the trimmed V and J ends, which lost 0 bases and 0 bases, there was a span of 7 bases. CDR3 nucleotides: TGTGCCAGCAGCTTGGGCGGGTTAGCCAAAAACATTCAGTACTTC. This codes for CASSLGGLAKNIQYF.